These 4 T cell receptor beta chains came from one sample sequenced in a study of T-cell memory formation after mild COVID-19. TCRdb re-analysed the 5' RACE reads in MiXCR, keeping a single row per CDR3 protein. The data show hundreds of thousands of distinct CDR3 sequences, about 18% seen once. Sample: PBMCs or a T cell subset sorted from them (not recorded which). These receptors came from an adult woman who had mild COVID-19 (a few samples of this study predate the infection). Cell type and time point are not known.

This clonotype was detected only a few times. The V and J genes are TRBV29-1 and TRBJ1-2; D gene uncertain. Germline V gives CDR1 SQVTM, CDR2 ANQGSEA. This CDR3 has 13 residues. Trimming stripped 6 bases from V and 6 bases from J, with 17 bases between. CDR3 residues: CSVVGRTRDGYTF. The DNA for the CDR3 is TGCAGCGTGGTGGGTAGGACGAGGGATGGCTACACCTTC. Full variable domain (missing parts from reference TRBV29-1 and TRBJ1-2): SAVISQKPSRDICQRGTSLTIQCQVDSQVTMMFWYRQQPGQSLTLIATANQGSEATYESGFVIDKFPISRPNLTFSTLTVSNMSPEDSSIYLCSVVGRTRDGYTFGSGTRLTVV.

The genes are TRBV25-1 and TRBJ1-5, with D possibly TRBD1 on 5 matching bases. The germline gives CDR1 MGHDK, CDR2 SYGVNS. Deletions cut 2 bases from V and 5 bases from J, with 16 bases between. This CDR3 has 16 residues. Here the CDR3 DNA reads TGTGCCAGCAGTGAAATGACAGCCGGGGACCATCAGCCCCAGCATTTT. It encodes CASSEMTAGDHQPQHF.

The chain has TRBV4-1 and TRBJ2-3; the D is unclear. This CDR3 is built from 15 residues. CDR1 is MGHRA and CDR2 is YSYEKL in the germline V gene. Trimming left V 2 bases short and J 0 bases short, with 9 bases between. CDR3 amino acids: CASSQSVQSTDTQYF. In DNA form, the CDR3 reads TGCGCCAGCAGCCAAAGTGTACAGAGCACAGATACGCAGTATTTT.

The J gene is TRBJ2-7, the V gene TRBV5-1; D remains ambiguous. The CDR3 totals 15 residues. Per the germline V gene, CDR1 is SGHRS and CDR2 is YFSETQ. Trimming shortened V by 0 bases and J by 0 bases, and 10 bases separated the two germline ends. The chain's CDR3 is CASSLDFLVSYEQYF. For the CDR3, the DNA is TGCGCCAGCAGCTTGGACTTCCTTGTCTCCTACGAGCAGTACTTC.